This passage covers 30 T cell receptor beta chains from one sample sequenced in a study of cytomegalovirus exposure and HLA in healthy donors. The PCR ran on 60 Vbeta and 13 Jbeta primers. Sequencing used immunoSEQ multiplex PCR; TCRdb keeps in-frame clones, though not all of them. The sample gives about 90,000 clones, roughly 76% of which show up once; around a fifth is in the top ten. Material for sequencing was PBMCs. These TCRs come from a woman aged 55-75 years in good health and CMV-seropositive.

This clone appeared a few times. The chain combines TRBV29-1 with TRBJ2-1; 9 bases map to TRBD2. The J segment lost 7 bases and the V segment lost 6 bases, leaving 7 bases of the junction unmatched. The CDR3 covers 13 residues. The germline V gene encodes CDR1 SQVTM and CDR2 ANQGSEA. As DNA, the CDR3 is TGCAGCGTAGGTAGCGGGAGATGGAATGAGCAGTTCTTC. Its translation: CSVGSGRWNEQFF.

This clone was counted a few times. V usage is TRBV20-1 and J usage is TRBJ1-2; D possibly corresponds to TRBD1 (6 bases). Germline CDR1 DFQATT, CDR2 SNEGSKA (reference sequence). Trimming took off 6 bases at V and 14 bases at J, with 19 bases between the two ends. This CDR3 contains 11 residues. This CDR3 reads CSAHPRTAGTF. DNA for the CDR3: TGCAGTGCCCACCCCCGGACAGCAGGGACCTTC.

This clone occurred once. The chain recombines TRBV2 with TRBJ2-4, with 7 bases that match TRBD2. Germline CDR1 is SNHLY and CDR2 is FYNNEI. The CDR3 is made up of 19 amino acids. With 6 bases clipped from V and 0 bases from J, the junction kept 17 bases outside the gene matches. In nucleotides, the CDR3 is TGTGCCAGCAGGGTTGGTTTAGCGGGCCTTGGTATAGCCAAAAACATTCAGTACTTC. It specifies CASRVGLAGLGIAKNIQYF.

This clone was seen a few times. J is TRBJ1-1 and V is TRBV10-3; D is perhaps TRBD1 (6 bases). The CDR3 covers 13 residues. Trimming cost V 11 bases and J 0 bases, with 13 bases left between them. Germline loops: CDR1 ENHRY, CDR2 SYGVKD. CDR3 sequence: CAGHREMNTEAFF. The CDR3 nucleotides are TGTGCCGGACACAGGGAGATGAACACTGAAGCTTTCTTT.

This clone turned up a few times. The chain couples TRBV10-2 to TRBJ2-1, with 9 bases aligning to TRBD2. This CDR3 contains 18 residues. The V segment lost 0 bases and the J segment 1 base; nucleotides outside the gene matches: 7. Germline lookup yields CDR1 WSHSY and CDR2 SAAADI. The CDR3 here is CASSESSLAGTSYNEQFF. CDR3 DNA sequence: TGCGCCAGCAGTGAGTCGAGCCTAGCGGGAACTTCCTACAATGAGCAGTTCTTC.

V is TRBV2 and J is TRBJ1-1; a weak D match, TRBD1 (5 bases). V lost 4 bases and J lost 1, with 13 bases in between. Germline CDR1 is SNHLY and CDR2 is FYNNEI. CDR3 size: 15 residues. In DNA, the CDR3 is TGTGCCAGCAGTGTAGATAGCCAGGGGAACACTGAAGCTTTCTTT. It yields the protein CASSVDSQGNTEAFF.

The gene calls are TRBV2 and TRBJ2-7, with D unclear. CDR3 length equals 13 residues. Germline loops: CDR1 SNHLY, CDR2 FYNNEI. V gave up 7 bases and J gave up 4 bases, with 14 bases separating them. The CDR3 nucleotides read TGTGCCAGCATGTTGCGGCAGACTTACGAGCAGTACTTC. This codes for CASMLRQTYEQYF.

The CDR3 loop reads CASRTSGRAVNEQFF. The DNA for the CDR3 is TGTGCCAGTAGAACTAGCGGGAGGGCCGTGAATGAGCAGTTCTTC. The chain combines TRBV19 with TRBJ2-1, with TRBD2 matching over 13 bases. The CDR3 runs to 15 residues. The germline V gene encodes CDR1 LNHDA and CDR2 SQIVND (reference sequence). The V and J ends lost 6 bases and 7 bases, in that order; junction bases with no gene match: 6.

V usage is TRBV5-1 and J usage is TRBJ1-1; D is possibly TRBD1 (5 bases). The V gene's germline CDR1 is SGHRS and CDR2 YFSETQ. This CDR3 is built from 15 residues. Between the trimmed V and J ends, which lost 0 bases and 1 base, there was a span of 10 bases. Written as DNA, the CDR3 is TGCGCCAGCAGCTTGGAAGGGGCGAGGAACACTGAAGCTTTCTTT. This sequence encodes CASSLEGARNTEAFF.

The chain links TRBV9 to TRBJ1-3; no reliable D call. The V end was cut by 0 bases, the J end by 0 bases, with 4 bases between. Germline V CDR1 and CDR2: SGDLS, YYNGEE. CDR3 size: 14 residues. This chain's CDR3 is CASSVAGSGNTIYF. In DNA, the CDR3 is TGTGCCAGCAGCGTAGCGGGCTCTGGAAACACCATATATTTT.

The genes are TRBV19 and TRBJ1-2, with 7 bases matching TRBD1. The CDR3 totals 13 residues. V lost 7 bases and J lost 6; bases outside the gene matches: 8. The germline gives CDR1 LNHDA, CDR2 SQIVND (reference sequence). The DNA for the CDR3 is TGTGCCAGTACCCGGGGAACAGGGGATGGCTACACCTTC. Translating it yields CASTRGTGDGYTF.

The chain recombines TRBV27 with TRBJ2-1, with D possibly being TRBD1 (6 bases). V lost 3 bases and J lost 12, with 15 bases in between. The CDR3 has 13 residues. Per germline, CDR1 MNHEY and CDR2 SMNVEV (reference sequence). CDR3 loop: CASSFSNRVGQFF. CDR3 in DNA: TGTGCCAGCAGTTTTTCGAACAGGGTCGGGCAGTTCTTC.

Only one count was recorded for this clone. This chain links TRBV10-2 with TRBJ2-7; D perhaps matches TRBD2 (6 bases). This CDR3 spans 14 amino acids. CDR1 and CDR2 from the germline V gene are WSHSY and SAAADI. With 6 bases removed from V and 3 bases from J, the gap between germline ends came to 15 bases. The CDR3 reads CASSLSGRNYEQYF. In DNA form, the CDR3 reads TGCGCCAGCAGCCTTAGCGGAAGAAACTACGAGCAGTACTTC.

This chain connects TRBV4-1 to TRBJ2-5, with 14 bases lining up with TRBD2. The CDR3 extends over 17 amino acids. The V gene's germline CDR1 is MGHRA and CDR2 YSYEKL. The junction had 7 bases not matched to a gene; V was cut back by 4 bases and J by 3 bases. The CDR3, as DNA: TGCGCCAGCAGCCCCCCGACTAGCGGGAGGGCAGAAGAGACCCAGTACTTC. Protein sequence: CASSPPTSGRAEETQYF.

The chain is built from TRBV29-1 and TRBJ2-7; 10 bases agree with TRBD1. Trimming at V came to 6 bases and at J to 6 bases, leaving 5 bases not matched to a gene. The CDR3 has 12 amino acids. Germline V gene sequence: CDR1 SQVTM, CDR2 ANQGSEA. In DNA form, the CDR3 reads TGCAGCGTCACGACAGGGGGCGTCGAGCAGTACTTC. It specifies CSVTTGGVEQYF.

Concerning this clone: This same CDR3 is encoded by further DNA sequences in the sample. The CDR3: CASSPPGGYEQYF. The CDR3 DNA follows: TGTGCCAGCTCACCTCCAGGGGGCTACGAGCAGTACTTC. The chain links TRBV18 to TRBJ2-7; 7 nucleotides align to TRBD1. The CDR3 totals 13 residues. Per germline, CDR1 KGHSH and CDR2 LQKENI. The V segment lost 3 bases and the J segment 3 bases; nucleotides outside the gene matches: 2.

The chain carries TRBV9 and TRBJ2-1; D is possibly TRBD1 (7 bases). The CDR3 runs 12 residues. V lost 7 bases to trimming and J lost 15 bases, with 20 bases between them. Per the germline V gene, CDR1 is SGDLS and CDR2 is YYNGEE. This chain's CDR3 is CASGPGGQVLFF. CDR3 DNA sequence: TGTGCCAGCGGGCCAGGGGGGCAGGTTCTGTTCTTC.

The chain joins TRBV11-2 to TRBJ1-1, with 8 bases lining up with TRBD1. Germline values: CDR1 SGHAT, CDR2 FQNNGV. This CDR3 is 13 amino acids long. The junction had 3 bases not matched to a gene; V was cut back by 4 bases and J by 5 bases. The CDR3 DNA is TGTGCCAGCAGCTCCCAGGGGGCTACTGAAGCTTTCTTT. Amino acids: CASSSQGATEAFF.

The V call is TRBV28, the J call TRBJ1-4; D may be TRBD1 (6 bases). The CDR3 contains 16 residues. Trimming left V 5 bases short and J 5 bases short, with 18 bases between. Germline CDR1 is MDHEN and CDR2 is SYDVKM. The chain's CDR3 is CASSAGGRNPNEKLFF. In nucleotides, the CDR3 is TGTGCCAGCAGTGCGGGGGGGCGGAATCCAAATGAAAAACTGTTTTTT.

This clone was detected a few times. The chain uses TRBV29-1 and TRBJ2-1; TRBD2 agrees at 11 bases. Germline V CDR1 and CDR2: SQVTM, ANQGSEA. V gave up 1 base and J gave up 2 bases; unmatched junction bases: 1. The CDR3 has 15 amino acids. The CDR3 is CSVEGGLAAYNEQFF. DNA for the CDR3: TGCAGCGTTGAAGGGGGACTAGCGGCCTACAATGAGCAGTTCTTC.

For this clone: The same CDR3 also results from other DNA sequences found in this sample. The chain uses TRBV6-1 and TRBJ1-2; D not resolved. CDR1 is MNHNS, CDR2 SASEGT, per germline. Trimming removed 1 base at V and 4 bases at J, with 10 bases between. The CDR3 is made up of 14 amino acids. DNA of the CDR3: TGTGCCAGCAGTGAAGGAGGGTTAGGCTATGGCTACACCTTC. This gives the protein CASSEGGLGYGYTF.

J is TRBJ2-7 and V is TRBV30, with TRBD2 identical over 10 bases. Trimming removed 2 bases from V and 3 bases from J; junction bases left unmatched: 7. The CDR3 runs to 15 residues. Germline V CDR1 and CDR2: GTSNPN, SVGIG (reference sequence). Here the CDR3 reads CAWSYPGLASYEQYF. CDR3 sequence (DNA): TGTGCCTGGAGTTATCCGGGACTAGCGAGCTACGAGCAGTACTTC. Full variable domain (remainder filled in from reference TRBV30 and TRBJ2-7): SQTIHQWPATLVQPVGSPLSLECTVEGTSNPNLYWYRQAAGRGLQLLFYSVGIGQISSEVPQNLSASRPQDRQFILSSKKLLLSDSGFYLCAWSYPGLASYEQYFGPGTRLTVT.

This clone showed up just once. This chain joins TRBV27 and TRBJ2-7, with D maybe TRBD2 (5 bases). The CDR3 is 14 amino acids. V lost 0 bases, J lost 4 bases, and 10 bases lay in between. Germline CDR1 MNHEY, CDR2 SMNVEV (reference sequence). The CDR3 coding sequence is TGTGCCAGCAGTTTATCCCGGACTCTATACGAGCAGTACTTC. This gives the protein CASSLSRTLYEQYF.

This clone has more than one count but fewer than ten. This rearrangement joins TRBV28 to TRBJ1-1; D is possibly TRBD1 (5 bases). CDR1 MDHEN and CDR2 SYDVKM come from the germline V gene. With 6 bases removed from V and 7 bases from J, the gap between germline ends came to 15 bases. The CDR3 spans 13 residues. As DNA, the CDR3 is TGTGCCAGCAGCACAGACAGCTATTATGAAGCTTTCTTT. This gives the protein CASSTDSYYEAFF.

This sequence joins TRBV6-5 and TRBJ2-5; unclear D gene. CDR1 and CDR2 from the germline V gene are MNHEY and SVGAGI. This CDR3 is 13 amino acids long. Trimming stripped 0 bases from V and 2 bases from J, with 4 bases between. CDR3 amino acids: CASSYSRQETQYF. The CDR3 DNA follows: TGTGCCAGCAGTTACTCCCGGCAAGAGACCCAGTACTTC.

The CDR3 is CASSSSGTSGSYNEQFF. The CDR3 nucleotides read TGTGCCAGCAGCTCCTCCGGGACTAGCGGCTCCTACAATGAGCAGTTCTTC. The V call is TRBV7-3, the J call TRBJ2-1; 11 bases are a match to TRBD2. Germline V CDR1 and CDR2: SGHTA, FQGTGA. V shed 4 bases, J shed 0 bases, and the junction held 5 bases outside the gene matches. This CDR3 region has 17 residues.

This clone was observed once. The chain links TRBV30 to TRBJ1-2; D gene ambiguous. The CDR3 contains 12 residues. V lost 1 base and J lost 4, with 7 bases in between. In germline, CDR1 is GTSNPN, CDR2 SVGIG (reference sequence). CDR3 nucleotide sequence: TGTGCCTGGAGTGGAAATAGCTATGGCTACACCTTC. Its translation is CAWSGNSYGYTF.

The gene calls are TRBV29-1 and TRBJ2-6; perhaps TRBD1 as D (6 bases). V was shortened by 6 bases and J by 2 bases, with 11 bases between the two germline ends. This CDR3 has 14 residues. Germline CDR1 reads SQVTM; CDR2 reads ANQGSEA. The CDR3 is CSVVRGTGANVLTF. The CDR3 DNA reads TGCAGCGTGGTCAGGGGAACTGGGGCCAACGTCCTGACTTTC.

V usage is TRBV5-4 and J usage is TRBJ2-7, with D tentatively TRBD1 (5 bases). This CDR3 is 15 amino acids long. Germline V gene sequence: CDR1 SGHNT, CDR2 YYREEE (reference sequence). V was trimmed by 2 bases and J by 1 base, leaving 13 bases between them. The CDR3 here is CASSLRQTLSYEQYF. CDR3 DNA sequence: TGTGCCAGCAGCTTAAGACAGACCCTTTCCTACGAGCAGTACTTC. Using reference TRBV5-4 and TRBJ2-7 for the parts outside the CDR3, the full variable domain is ETGVTQSPTHLIKTRGQQVTLRCSSQSGHNTVSWYQQALGQGPQFIFQYYREEENGRGNFPPRFSGLQFPNYSSELNVNALELDDSALYLCASSLRQTLSYEQYFGPGTRLTVT.

This clone was counted once. The gene calls are TRBV2 and TRBJ2-3; 9 nucleotides align to TRBD1. With V trimmed by 5 bases and J by 2 bases, 5 bases remained unmatched. The CDR3 runs 15 residues. The V gene's germline CDR1 is SNHLY and CDR2 FYNNEI. CDR3 in DNA: TGTGCCAGCAGTCTGGACAGGGGCTACACAGATACGCAGTATTTT. This codes for CASSLDRGYTDTQYF.